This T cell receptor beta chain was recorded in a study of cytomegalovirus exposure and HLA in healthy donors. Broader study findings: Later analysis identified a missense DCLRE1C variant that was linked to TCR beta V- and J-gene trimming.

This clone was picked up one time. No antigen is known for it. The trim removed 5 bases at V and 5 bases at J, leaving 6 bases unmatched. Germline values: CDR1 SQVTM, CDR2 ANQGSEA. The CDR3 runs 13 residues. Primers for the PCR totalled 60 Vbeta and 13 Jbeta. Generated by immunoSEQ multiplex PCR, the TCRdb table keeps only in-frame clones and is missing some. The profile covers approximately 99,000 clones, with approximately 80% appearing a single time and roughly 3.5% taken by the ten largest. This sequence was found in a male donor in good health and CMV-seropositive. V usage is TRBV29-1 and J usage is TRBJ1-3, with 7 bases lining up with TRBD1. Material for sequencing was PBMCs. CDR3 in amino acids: CSVQTGSRNTIYF. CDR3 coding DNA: TGCAGCGTTCAGACAGGGAGTAGAAACACCATATATTTT.